Below, 30 T cell receptor beta chains from the same sample are listed, as sequenced in a study of blood T cell repertoires in COVID-19. Generated by immunoSEQ multiplex PCR, the TCRdb table keeps only in-frame clones and is missing some. This table holds a few hundred thousand clones, approximately 80% found once. Material: peripheral blood. Receptor source: a woman between 40 and 50 years old who had recovered from COVID-19.

V is TRBV5-1 and J is TRBJ1-1; possible D gene TRBD1, 5 bases. The CDR3 is 12 residues long. With 4 bases removed from V and 13 bases from J, the gap between germline ends came to 17 bases. Per the germline V gene, CDR1 is SGHRS and CDR2 is YFSETQ. As DNA, the CDR3 is TGCGCCAGCAGCCCCCCGGGACTCCTACTTTTCTTT. It codes for CASSPPGLLLFF.

This chain joins TRBV9 and TRBJ1-5; D not certain. The CDR3 extends over 13 amino acids. From germline, CDR1 is SGDLS and CDR2 YYNGEE. V was pared by 0 bases and J by 5 bases, with 6 bases between. This CDR3 is CASSVDQDQPQHF. The CDR3 DNA sequence: TGTGCCAGCAGCGTAGATCAGGATCAGCCCCAGCATTTT.

This chain joins TRBV6-5 and TRBJ2-7, with D unresolved. Trimming cost V 7 bases and J 2 bases, with 15 bases left between them. Germline lookup yields CDR1 MNHEY and CDR2 SVGAGI. This CDR3 has 14 amino acids. DNA for the CDR3: TGTGCCAGCACTACTCTACAGAGCCCCTACGAGCAGTACTTC. It encodes CASTTLQSPYEQYF.

Here the CDR3 DNA reads TGTGCCAGCAGCTTAGAGTGGGGGGGCAACACAGATACGCAGTATTTT. Its protein product is CASSLEWGGNTDTQYF. The chain employs TRBV11-2 and TRBJ2-3, with D possibly being TRBD2 (7 bases). CDR3 length equals 16 residues. CDR1 and CDR2 from the germline V gene are SGHAT and FQNNGV. The V gene lost 0 bases and the J gene lost 2 bases, with 12 bases spanning the gap.

The chain employs TRBV19 and TRBJ2-7; 7 bases line up with TRBD1. The CDR3 loop spans 14 amino acids. After removal of 4 bases from V and 4 bases from J, the junction contained 7 bases not matched to a gene. Germline V gives CDR1 LNHDA, CDR2 SQIVND (reference sequence). The CDR3 here is CASSTGTAIYEQYF. The CDR3 region has the DNA TGTGCCAGTAGTACCGGGACAGCAATTTACGAGCAGTACTTC.

The V and J genes are TRBV6-6 and TRBJ1-1, with a tentative D call TRBD1 (6 bases). The CDR3 has 17 amino acids. Trimming removed 5 bases from V and 1 base from J, with 20 bases in between. Germline assignment: CDR1 MNHNY and CDR2 SVGAGI (reference sequence). The CDR3 DNA sequence: TGTGCCAGCAGTCCCATTACAGGGACGAGTTCGAACACTGAAGCTTTCTTT. Its translation is CASSPITGTSSNTEAFF.

The chain uses TRBV18 and TRBJ1-1; no clear D gene. The V gene lost 0 bases and the J gene lost 0 bases, with 11 bases spanning the gap. The CDR3 spans 16 residues. Germline CDR1 reads KGHSH; CDR2 reads LQKENI. DNA of the CDR3: TGTGCCAGCTCACCACCGTCAGCGGCCATGAACACTGAAGCTTTCTTT. Encoded protein: CASSPPSAAMNTEAFF.

V gene TRBV7-2 combines with J gene TRBJ1-6, with a tentative D call TRBD1 (5 bases). There are 15 residues in the CDR3. Germline V gene lookup returns CDR1 SGHTA and CDR2 FQGNSA. The ends were cut back, 1 base at V and 10 bases at J, with 14 bases in the middle. The CDR3 sequence is CASSLVAGAHSPLHF. The CDR3, as DNA: TGTGCCAGCAGCTTAGTTGCTGGGGCACACTCACCCCTCCACTTT.

This clone came up a few times. This chain uses TRBV10-3 with TRBJ2-7; 9 nucleotides line up with TRBD2. CDR1 and CDR2 from the germline V gene are ENHRY and SYGVKD. The CDR3 runs 14 residues. V dropped 6 bases and J dropped 2; count of bases not matched to a gene: 5. CDR3 residues: CAISGLALAYEQYF. In DNA form, the CDR3 reads TGTGCCATCAGCGGACTAGCGCTAGCCTACGAGCAGTACTTC.

CDR3 residues: CASSSRDTPYNEQFF. CDR3 coding DNA: TGTGCCAGCAGCTCCCGGGACACCCCCTACAATGAGCAGTTCTTC. The chain recombines TRBV11-3 with TRBJ2-1, with D possibly matching TRBD1 (6 bases). Germline assignment: CDR1 SGHNT and CDR2 YENEEA. Trimming removed 4 bases from V and 2 bases from J, with 12 bases in between. There are 15 residues in the CDR3.

This clone was counted a single time. The rearrangement joins TRBV7-2 to TRBJ2-1; 11 bases fit TRBD2. This CDR3 comprises 17 residues. The germline V gene has CDR1 SGHTA and CDR2 FQGNSA. Losses at the gene ends were 4 bases for V and 10 bases for J; bases not matched to a gene: 15. Here the CDR3 reads CASSSFSGGASRAEQFF. CDR3 bases: TGTGCCAGCAGCTCATTTAGCGGGGGGGCCTCTCGGGCGGAGCAGTTCTTC. Based on the CDR3 plus reference TRBV7-2 and TRBJ2-1, the full variable domain is GAGVSQSPSNKVTEKGKDVELRCDPISGHTALYWYRQSLGQGLEFLIYFQGNSAPDKSGLPSDRFSAERTGGSVSTLTIQRTQQEDSAVYLCASSSFSGGASRAEQFFGPGTRLTVL.

The V gene is TRBV25-1, the J gene TRBJ1-2; 8 bases line up with TRBD1. The germline V gene encodes CDR1 MGHDK and CDR2 SYGVNS. This CDR3 region has 14 residues. J was trimmed by 6 bases and V by 1 base; bases with no gene match: 4. The CDR3 nucleotides are TGTGCCAGCAGTGAATTCGACAGGGGTGATGGCTACACCTTC. Its translation: CASSEFDRGDGYTF.

The chain employs TRBV9 and TRBJ1-1; 7 bases are a match to TRBD1. The germline CDR1 and CDR2 sequences are SGDLS and YYNGEE. The CDR3 contains 16 residues. V dropped 3 bases and J dropped 1; count of bases not matched to a gene: 9. The CDR3 region is CASSEHPGQRNTEAFF. The CDR3, as DNA: TGTGCCAGCAGCGAGCATCCGGGACAGAGGAACACTGAAGCTTTCTTT.

The CDR3 DNA reads as TGTGCCAGCAGCGACTCGGGACAGGGTTACGAGCAGTACTTC. Translating it yields CASSDSGQGYEQYF. The rearrangement links TRBV7-9 to TRBJ2-7; TRBD1 matches 9 bases. Per the germline V gene, CDR1 is SEHNR and CDR2 is FQNEAQ (reference sequence). V lost 5 bases to trimming and J lost 4 bases; unmatched junction nucleotides: 6. This CDR3 region has 14 residues.

The V gene is TRBV5-5, the J gene TRBJ2-5; 10 bases map to TRBD2. The CDR3 consists of 16 residues. Trimming took 5 bases from V and 1 from J; bases not matched to a gene: 8. Germline V gene data show CDR1 as SGHKS and CDR2 as YYEKEE (reference sequence). The DNA for the CDR3 is TGTGCCAGCAGGGCTAGCGGGGGCATACTCCAAGAGACCCAGTACTTC. Protein sequence: CASRASGGILQETQYF.

The chain carries TRBV7-8 and TRBJ1-1, with 8 bases fitting TRBD1. J gave up 3 bases and V 4 bases, and 10 bases lay outside the gene matches. Germline CDR1 reads SGHVS; CDR2 reads FQNEAQ. The CDR3 totals 16 residues. Written as DNA, the CDR3 is TGTGCCAGCAGCTCAGCCCCAACAGGGGGGCACACTGAAGCTTTCTTT. Translated, it gives CASSSAPTGGHTEAFF.

This clone was detected once. The chain uses TRBV20-1 and TRBJ2-5; D unclear. The length of the CDR3 is 10 residues. The germline V gene encodes CDR1 DFQATT and CDR2 SNEGSKA (reference sequence). V was pared by 6 bases and J by 5 bases, with 7 bases between. The CDR3 DNA follows: TGCAGTGCCCCAATGGAGACCCAGTACTTC. Amino acid sequence: CSAPMETQYF.

The chain is built from TRBV19 and TRBJ2-3, with 9 nucleotides matching TRBD2. J was trimmed by 2 bases and V by 1 base; bases with no gene match: 1. This CDR3 spans 15 amino acids. From germline, CDR1 is LNHDA and CDR2 SQIVND (reference sequence). CDR3 nucleotide sequence: TGTGCCAGTAGTATAGCTAGCGGGGACACAGATACGCAGTATTTT. Amino acids: CASSIASGDTDTQYF.

This clone was detected once. In nucleotides, the CDR3 is TGTGCCAGTATGGGGACAGCAAACACTGAAGCTTTCTTT. Protein sequence: CASMGTANTEAFF. The chain joins TRBV19 to TRBJ1-1, with 7 bases identical to TRBD1. The CDR3 consists of 13 residues. The germline gives CDR1 LNHDA, CDR2 SQIVND (reference sequence). J was trimmed by 2 bases and V by 7 bases; bases with no gene match: 4.

The sample holds a few counts of this clone. V and J are TRBV11-2 and TRBJ1-1; 7 bases match TRBD1. The trim removed 3 bases at V and 7 bases at J, leaving 5 bases unmatched. CDR3 length: 13 amino acids. CDR1 is SGHAT, CDR2 FQNNGV, per germline. CDR3 in amino acids: CASSLTGLSEAFF. The CDR3 nucleotides are TGTGCCAGCAGCTTGACAGGGTTGAGTGAAGCTTTCTTT. Using reference TRBV11-2 and TRBJ1-1 for the parts outside the CDR3, the full variable domain is EAGVAQSPRYKIIEKRQSVAFWCNPISGHATLYWYQQILGQGPKLLIQFQNNGVVDDSQLPKDRFSAERLKGVDSTLKIQPAKLEDSAVYLCASSLTGLSEAFFGQGTRLTVV.

This clone appeared once. V is TRBV5-1 and J is TRBJ2-3; no definite D call. V gave up 5 bases and J gave up 5 bases, with 15 bases separating them. This CDR3 spans 14 amino acids. Germline V CDR1 and CDR2: SGHRS, YFSETQ. This chain's CDR3 is CASRKSQSGDTQYF. In DNA form, the CDR3 reads TGCGCCAGCAGAAAATCCCAGTCGGGAGATACGCAGTATTTT.

The chain couples TRBV10-2 to TRBJ1-3; D call uncertain. Trimming left V 9 bases short and J 0 bases short, with 12 bases between. The CDR3 contains 14 residues. In germline, CDR1 is WSHSY, CDR2 SAAADI. The DNA for the CDR3 is TGCGCCAGTTCGTTGAGGGCCTCTGGAAACACCATATATTTT. Translated: CASSLRASGNTIYF.

The V gene is TRBV4-2, the J gene TRBJ1-5, with D perhaps matching TRBD1 (6 bases). The germline CDR1 and CDR2 sequences are LGHNA and YNFKEQ. The CDR3 runs to 14 residues. V gave up 1 base and J gave up 7 bases, with 11 bases separating them. CDR3 DNA: TGTGCCAGCAGCCAAGCGGACAGCGCACAGCCCCAGCATTTT. Protein sequence: CASSQADSAQPQHF.

This chain joins TRBV13 and TRBJ1-1, with 8 bases matching TRBD1. In germline, CDR1 is PRHDT, CDR2 FYEKMQ (reference sequence). CDR3 length: 17 residues. V shed 1 base, J shed 0 bases, and the junction held 7 bases outside the gene matches. CDR3 coding DNA: TGTGCCAGCAGCTTAGCCGGACAGGGATCAATGAACACTGAAGCTTTCTTT. This sequence encodes CASSLAGQGSMNTEAFF.

This chain joins TRBV9 and TRBJ2-2; 12 bases are shared with TRBD1. V shed 2 bases and J 7 bases; nucleotides not matched to a gene: 6. Germline V gene lookup returns CDR1 SGDLS and CDR2 YYNGEE. The CDR3 is 16 residues long. The CDR3 nucleotides read TGTGCCAGCAGCGTTGGGACAGGGGGCTTCGACGGGGAGCTGTTTTTT. The encoded protein is CASSVGTGGFDGELFF.

V usage is TRBV5-1 and J usage is TRBJ1-6, with D tentatively TRBD1 (6 bases). CDR3 length: 16 amino acids. Germline CDR1 reads SGHRS; CDR2 reads YFSETQ. The V gene lost 4 bases and the J gene lost 0 bases, with 11 bases spanning the gap. DNA for the CDR3: TGCGCCAGCAGCACCACAGGGAGCTCCTATAATTCACCCCTCCACTTT. It yields the protein CASSTTGSSYNSPLHF.

This chain joins TRBV18 and TRBJ1-1; D is ambiguous. Germline V CDR1 and CDR2: KGHSH, LQKENI. The CDR3 extends over 18 amino acids. The ends were cut back, 6 bases at V and 1 base at J, with 24 bases in the middle. The CDR3 loop is CASSLDGGSPLGNTEAFF. CDR3 coding DNA: TGTGCCAGCTCCCTGGACGGAGGGTCCCCTTTAGGGAACACTGAAGCTTTCTTT. Full variable domain (rest looked up from reference TRBV18 and TRBJ1-1): NAGVMQNPRHLVRRRGQEARLRCSPMKGHSHVYWYRQLPEEGLKFMVYLQKENIIDESGMPKERFSAEFPKEGPSILRIQQVVRGDSAAYFCASSLDGGSPLGNTEAFFGQGTRLTVV.

The chain is built from TRBV19 and TRBJ2-7, with 10 bases fitting TRBD1. The germline V gene encodes CDR1 LNHDA and CDR2 SQIVND (reference sequence). Trimming removed 5 bases from V and 3 bases from J; junction bases left unmatched: 7. CDR3 length: 15 amino acids. Written as DNA, the CDR3 is TGTGCCAGTAGTCCCGAGACAGGGGGCTTCTACGAGCAGTACTTC. It encodes CASSPETGGFYEQYF.

The count of this clone is one. This chain links TRBV5-1 with TRBJ2-1; TRBD1 matches at 7 bases. Germline-derived CDR1 and CDR2 are SGHRS and YFSETQ. CDR3 size: 14 residues. With 4 bases clipped from V and 9 bases from J, the junction kept 10 bases outside the gene matches. CDR3: CASSLMTGLGEQFF. The CDR3, as DNA: TGCGCCAGCAGCCTAATGACAGGGCTCGGTGAGCAGTTCTTC. The full variable domain, with the rest looked up from reference TRBV5-1 and TRBJ2-1, is KAGVTQTPRYLIKTRGQQVTLSCSPISGHRSVSWYQQTPGQGLQFLFEYFSETQRNKGNFPGRFSGRQFSNSRSEMNVSTLELGDSALYLCASSLMTGLGEQFFGPGTRLTVL.

V gene TRBV18 combines with J gene TRBJ2-5, with D possibly matching TRBD1 (6 bases). The V end was cut by 4 bases, the J end by 5 bases, with 17 bases between. The CDR3 runs to 15 residues. Looked up from germline, CDR1 is KGHSH and CDR2 is LQKENI. DNA for the CDR3: TGTGCCAGCTCACGCTTACAGGGCGGACAGGAGACCCAGTACTTC. It translates to CASSRLQGGQETQYF.